These T cell receptor beta chains were read from a single sample in a study of identical twins. TCRdb ran MiXCR on the 5' RACE reads and lists one entry per CDR3 protein. The table records about 530,000 distinct CDR3 sequences, roughly 15% of them present only once. These data were likewise used in another study, on yellow fever vaccine responses in identical twins.

Sequencing was done on a sample of CD4+ T cells sorted from blood. The receptors here all came from a woman under 30 in good health. The CDR3 runs from the conserved cysteine through the conserved F or W. Fields, in order: J gene, clone size, D gene, V gene, CDR3 length, CDR3 protein, CDR3 DNA. A D gene is named only where the DNA matches it firmly. Rows may omit the clone size; those that give it use once, few, many or a size class.

TRBJ1-3 | few | . | TRBV5-5 | 13 | CASTLDYLNTIYF | TGTGCCAGCACCCTGGATTACTTAAACACCATATATTTT
TRBJ2-3 | . | . | TRBV5-1 | 16 | CASSDSAIGGTDTQYF | TGCGCCAGCAGCGACAGCGCAATAGGGGGCACAGATACGCAGTATTTT
TRBJ2-2 | . | TRBD1 | TRBV4-2 | 18 | CASSPLPGTGINTGELFF | TGTGCCAGCAGCCCTCTTCCGGGGACAGGGATAAACACCGGGGAGCTGTTTTTT
TRBJ2-2 | . | . | TRBV5-1 | 16 | CASSSPRIDSAGELFF | TGCGCCAGCAGCTCCCCCCGCATAGACAGCGCTGGGGAGCTGTTTTTT
TRBJ2-1 | . | . | TRBV12-3/TRBV12-4 | 15 | CASSYMISSYNEQFF | TGTGCCAGCAGTTATATGATAAGCTCCTACAATGAGCAGTTCTTC
TRBJ1-1 | . | TRBD1 | TRBV12-3/TRBV12-4 | 16 | CASTSRGDRWRTEAFF | TGTGCCAGCACCTCCCGGGGGGACAGGTGGCGCACTGAAGCTTTCTTT
TRBJ1-2 | few | TRBD1 | TRBV3-1 | 14 | CASSQNRGNYGYTF | TGTGCCAGCAGCCAAAACAGGGGAAACTATGGCTACACCTTC
TRBJ2-1 | . | . | TRBV20-1 | 15 | CSARDITETYNEQFF | TGCAGTGCTAGAGATATCACAGAAACCTACAATGAGCAGTTCTTC
TRBJ2-7 | few | . | TRBV10-3 | 15 | CAISPRGATSYEQYF | TGTGCCATCAGCCCTAGGGGCGCGACATCCTACGAGCAGTACTTC
TRBJ1-1 | few | . | TRBV20-1 | 16 | CSARDQFAERNTEAFF | TGCAGTGCTAGAGATCAGTTTGCGGAAAGAAACACTGAAGCTTTCTTT
TRBJ1-5 | few | . | TRBV12-2 | 15 | CASRLGAGCVQPQHF | TGTGCAAGTCGCTTAGGCGCAGGGTGCGTTCAGCCCCAGCATTTT
TRBJ2-1 | few | . | TRBV14 | 17 | CASSHFFGLAAHNEQFF | TGTGCCAGCAGCCATTTTTTTGGGTTGGCGGCCCACAATGAGCAGTTCTTC
TRBJ2-2 | . | TRBD2 | TRBV2 | 16 | CASRQTSGGGTGELFF | TGTGCCAGCAGACAGACTAGCGGGGGAGGCACCGGGGAGCTGTTTTTT
TRBJ1-4 | . | TRBD1 | TRBV4-1 | 16 | CASSQALTGVTEKLFF | TGCGCCAGCAGCCAGGCCCTCACAGGGGTGACTGAAAAACTGTTTTTT
TRBJ2-5 | . | TRBD1 | TRBV20-1 | 14 | CSARVSRGHETQYF | TGCAGTGCTAGAGTCTCGAGGGGGCATGAGACCCAGTACTTC
TRBJ2-5 | many | . | TRBV11-2 | 11 | CASSIGGAPYF | TGTGCCAGCAGTATTGGTGGGGCCCCGTACTTC
TRBJ2-2 | many | . | TRBV15 | 14 | CATSRGPMPGELFF | TGTGCCACCAGCAGAGGACCCATGCCCGGGGAGCTGTTTTTT
TRBJ1-2 | few | TRBD1 | TRBV28 | 18 | CASSSPGQGARGGGGYTF | TGTGCCAGCAGTTCCCCGGGACAGGGGGCGAGAGGTGGAGGCGGCTACACCTTC
TRBJ1-2 | few | TRBD1 | TRBV25-1 | 13 | CASSPDRELGYTF | TGTGCCAGCAGTCCGGACAGGGAGCTTGGCTACACCTTC
TRBJ2-4 | many | TRBD1 | TRBV5-5 | 15 | CASSYLQTGWDIQYF | TGTGCCAGCAGCTACCTACAGACAGGGTGGGACATTCAGTACTTC
TRBJ2-1 | . | . | TRBV29-1 | 11 | CSVLPYNEQFF | TGCAGCGTCCTCCCCTACAATGAGCAGTTCTTC
TRBJ2-3 | few | TRBD2 | TRBV7-2 | 14 | CASSPRTSGNTQYF | TGTGCCAGCAGCCCCCGGACTAGTGGAAATACGCAGTATTTT
TRBJ2-2 | few | . | TRBV7-9 | 16 | CASSQTRTADTGELFF | TGTGCCAGCAGCCAAACCCGGACAGCCGACACCGGGGAGCTGTTTTTT
TRBJ1-3 | . | . | TRBV2 | 13 | CASSVLLANTIYF | TGTGCCAGCAGTGTCCTTTTGGCAAACACCATATATTTT
TRBJ2-7 | few | TRBD2 | TRBV9 | 15 | CASSVVAGVASEQYF | TGTGCCAGCAGCGTAGTAGCGGGAGTGGCGTCGGAGCAGTACTTC
TRBJ2-7 | few | . | TRBV5-5 | 15 | CASSLRWDTTYEQYF | TGTGCCAGCAGCTTAAGATGGGACACGACCTACGAGCAGTACTTC
TRBJ1-1 | few | TRBD1 | TRBV11-2 | 15 | CASSPRQGGNSEAFF | TGTGCCAGCAGCCCCCGACAGGGAGGGAACAGTGAAGCTTTCTTT
TRBJ2-1 | few | . | TRBV5-5 | 16 | CASSLDDRRPYNEQFF | TGTGCCAGCAGCTTGGACGATAGGAGGCCTTACAATGAGCAGTTCTTC
TRBJ2-5 | many | . | TRBV7-9 | 12 | CASSAHQETQYF | TGTGCCAGCAGCGCCCACCAAGAGACCCAGTACTTC
TRBJ2-1 | . | TRBD2 | TRBV3-1 | 15 | CASSQAITGGNEQFF | TGTGCCAGCAGCCAGGCGATAACGGGAGGGAATGAGCAGTTCTTC
TRBJ2-1 | . | TRBD2 | TRBV5-1 | 16 | CASSSTSGRSGNEQFF | TGCGCCAGCAGCTCGACTAGCGGGAGATCTGGGAATGAGCAGTTCTTC
TRBJ2-3 | few | . | TRBV5-1 | 14 | CASSLGPGQDTQYF | TGCGCCAGCAGCTTGGGCCCAGGGCAAGATACGCAGTATTTT
TRBJ2-3 | . | . | TRBV6-5 | 14 | CASSYTVRLDTQYF | TGTGCCAGCAGTTACACCGTGAGGTTGGATACGCAGTATTTT
TRBJ2-1 | . | TRBD2 | TRBV12-3/TRBV12-4 | 13 | CASSLVRAGWGFF | TGTGCCAGCAGTTTAGTCAGAGCGGGGTGGGGGTTCTTC
TRBJ2-3 | few | . | TRBV13 | 13 | CASSDYQADTQYF | TGTGCCAGCAGCGACTATCAGGCAGATACGCAGTATTTT
TRBJ2-5 | many | . | TRBV6-5 | 14 | CASSYGNLLETQYF | TGTGCCAGCAGTTACGGTAACCTTCTGGAGACCCAGTACTTC
TRBJ2-1 | . | . | TRBV24-1 | 17 | CATSDPSPGVLYNEQFF | TGTGCCACCAGTGATCCCTCCCCGGGAGTATTGTACAATGAGCAGTTCTTC
TRBJ2-7 | . | TRBD2 | TRBV7-2 | 16 | CASSSGREGRSYEQYF | TGTGCCAGCAGCTCGGGTCGGGAGGGGAGATCCTACGAGCAGTACTTC
TRBJ1-1 | . | TRBD1 | TRBV5-1 | 14 | CASSQGTGSREAFF | TGCGCCAGCAGCCAAGGGACAGGTAGCCGAGAAGCTTTCTTT
TRBJ1-1 | . | TRBD1 | TRBV6-1 | 13 | CASSQGALGEAFF | TGTGCCAGCTCTCAGGGGGCACTAGGTGAAGCTTTCTTT
TRBJ1-2 | few | . | TRBV20-1 | 14 | CNPGGGGGMYGYTF | TGCAACCCTGGGGGAGGGGGGGGCATGTATGGCTACACCTTC
TRBJ2-7 | few | . | TRBV29-1 | 10 | CSVEVYEQYF | TGCAGCGTTGAAGTATACGAGCAGTACTTC
TRBJ2-3 | many | . | TRBV15 | 17 | CATSRDRQGRVADTQYF | TGTGCCACCAGCAGAGATAGGCAGGGAAGAGTGGCAGATACGCAGTATTTT
TRBJ1-1 | few | TRBD1 | TRBV5-1 | 14 | CASSEQGAGTEAFF | TGCGCCAGCAGCGAACAGGGGGCGGGAACTGAAGCTTTCTTT
TRBJ2-3 | . | . | TRBV5-6 | 15 | CASSFLSVSTDTQYF | TGTGCCAGCAGCTTTTTGTCGGTTAGCACAGATACGCAGTATTTT
TRBJ2-7 | few | . | TRBV28 | 15 | CASSLNSPLPYEQYF | TGTGCCAGCAGTTTAAATTCTCCGCTTCCCTACGAGCAGTACTTC
TRBJ2-5 | few | . | TRBV20-1 | 14 | CSASRDAWQETQYF | TGCAGTGCTAGCCGGGACGCTTGGCAAGAGACCCAGTACTTC
TRBJ2-5 | few | TRBD2 | TRBV20-1 | 15 | CSAPSTSGVKETQYF | TGCAGTGCTCCTTCTACTAGCGGGGTGAAAGAGACCCAGTACTTC